This passage covers 20 T cell receptor beta chains from one sample sequenced in a study of identical twins. One entry per CDR3 protein, called by TCRdb with MiXCR from the 5' RACE reads. The repertoire holds under 300,000 distinct CDR3 sequences, with approximately 7.1% as singletons. The sample was also linked to a second study, of T cells expressing NK-cell markers.

The sample consisted of CD8+ T cells sorted from blood. The source of these receptors is a woman aged 18-29 years in good health.

This chain links TRBV7-2 with TRBJ1-2, with D unclear. This CDR3 contains 14 residues. Germline lookup yields CDR1 SGHTA and CDR2 FQGNSA. V was trimmed by 1 base and J by 7 bases, leaving 13 bases between them. In DNA form, the CDR3 reads TGTGCCAGCAGCTTAGTGGCGCAATCCGGTGGCTACACCTTC. Its protein product is CASSLVAQSGGYTF.

This clonotype was seen ten or more times. This chain connects TRBV12-3 or TRBV12-4 to TRBJ1-5, with D perhaps matching TRBD1 (6 bases). Trimming shortened V by 5 bases and J by 6 bases, and 17 bases separated the two germline ends. There are 15 residues in the CDR3. The CDR3 spells CASSRRGEFSQPQHF. The DNA for the CDR3 is TGTGCCAGCAGTCGCAGGGGTGAATTTAGTCAGCCCCAGCATTTT.

This clonotype has ten or more counts. This chain joins TRBV7-9 and TRBJ2-1; no clear D. CDR1 and CDR2 from the germline V gene are SEHNR and FQNEAQ (reference sequence). Trimming stripped 5 bases from V and 4 bases from J, with 9 bases between. The CDR3 contains 13 residues. The CDR3 bases are TGTGCCAGCAGCGAGGAAGCGTACAATGAGCAGTTCTTC. The encoded protein is CASSEEAYNEQFF.

The chain is built from TRBV6-1 and TRBJ2-5; the match to TRBD2 covers 11 bases. This CDR3 contains 15 residues. V lost 1 base and J lost 2; bases outside the gene matches: 0. Germline CDR1 and CDR2: MNHNS and SASEGT. For the CDR3, the DNA is TGTGCCAGCAGTGAAGTAGCGGGAGGGCAAGAGACCCAGTACTTC. It encodes CASSEVAGGQETQYF.

The rearrangement joins TRBV7-9 to TRBJ1-1, with no clear D. The V end lost 5 bases, the J end lost 1 base, and 11 bases lay between the germline ends. The CDR3 is made up of 14 amino acids. Germline V gene data show CDR1 as SEHNR and CDR2 as FQNEAQ (reference sequence). CDR3 sequence reads: CASSPREGNTEAFF. CDR3 bases: TGTGCCAGCAGCCCGAGGGAAGGGAACACTGAAGCTTTCTTT.

This clonotype has a count of ten or more. The chain couples TRBV5-1 to TRBJ2-7; D may be TRBD2 (5 bases). The CDR3 is made up of 13 amino acids. Germline CDR1 reads SGHRS; CDR2 reads YFSETQ. Trimming removed 5 bases from V and 6 bases from J, with 15 bases in between. CDR3: CASSSTTGIEQYF. CDR3 sequence (DNA): TGCGCCAGCAGTTCCACGACGGGGATCGAGCAGTACTTC. Full variable domain (remainder filled in from reference TRBV5-1 and TRBJ2-7): KAGVTQTPRYLIKTRGQQVTLSCSPISGHRSVSWYQQTPGQGLQFLFEYFSETQRNKGNFPGRFSGRQFSNSRSEMNVSTLELGDSALYLCASSSTTGIEQYFGPGTRLTVT.

This clonotype was counted ten times or more. V is TRBV29-1 and J is TRBJ2-2, with D unresolved. CDR1 SQVTM and CDR2 ANQGSEA come from the germline V gene. Between the trimmed V and J ends, which lost 6 bases and 0 bases, there was a span of 8 bases. The CDR3 consists of 13 residues. The CDR3 here is CSVVGANTGELFF. CDR3 DNA sequence: TGCAGCGTAGTCGGAGCGAACACCGGGGAGCTGTTTTTT.

This clonotype was seen ten or more times. The chain recombines TRBV12-3 or TRBV12-4 with TRBJ2-3; D is perhaps TRBD2 (5 bases). This CDR3 comprises 15 residues. V dropped 5 bases and J dropped 2 bases, with 14 bases sitting between them. The CDR3, as DNA: TGTGCCAGCAGTCCCGGACGAGGGAACACAGATACGCAGTATTTT. Translating it yields CASSPGRGNTDTQYF.

This clonotype was recorded many times. CDR3 region: CSAKGTNTQYF. In DNA, the CDR3 is TGCAGTGCTAAGGGTACCAATACGCAGTATTTT. This sequence joins TRBV20-1 and TRBJ2-3; D is undetermined. Germline CDR1 reads DFQATT; CDR2 reads SNEGSKA (reference sequence). Trimming removed 4 bases at V and 7 bases at J, with 9 bases between. The CDR3 is 11 amino acids.

This clonotype was found many times. V usage is TRBV4-1 and J usage is TRBJ2-5; D unclear. The V and J ends lost 3 bases and 1 base respectively, with 6 bases between them. CDR1 MGHRA and CDR2 YSYEKL come from the germline V gene. The length of the CDR3 is 13 residues. CDR3 region: CASSHMFQETQYF. Written as DNA, the CDR3 is TGCGCCAGCAGCCACATGTTCCAAGAGACCCAGTACTTC.

This clonotype was seen at least ten times. The chain employs TRBV27 and TRBJ2-5, with D perhaps TRBD1 (6 bases). The CDR3 loop spans 11 amino acids. The germline V gene encodes CDR1 MNHEY and CDR2 SMNVEV (reference sequence). Trimming removed 7 bases at V and 4 bases at J, with 7 bases between. The CDR3 sequence: CASTRGETQYF. The CDR3 region has the DNA TGTGCCAGCACCAGGGGAGAGACCCAGTACTTC.

J is TRBJ1-2 and V is TRBV6-1; D possibly corresponds to TRBD1 (6 bases). This CDR3 region has 13 residues. From germline, CDR1 is MNHNS and CDR2 SASEGT. Trimming pared 7 bases from V and 6 bases from J, leaving 15 bases between. The CDR3 DNA follows: TGTGCCAGCAAATTACAGGGCCGACATGGCTACACCTTC. It specifies CASKLQGRHGYTF.

This clonotype was recorded many times. The genes are TRBV20-1 and TRBJ2-7, with D unresolved. V was shortened by 0 bases and J by 3 bases, with 3 bases between the two germline ends. CDR1 and CDR2 (germline): DFQATT, SNEGSKA (reference sequence). There are 11 residues in the CDR3. CDR3 bases: TGCAGTGCTAGAGAAGGCTACGAGCAGTACTTC. It encodes CSAREGYEQYF.

This clonotype was counted at least ten times. This chain links TRBV5-1 with TRBJ1-1; D remains ambiguous. CDR1 and CDR2 from the germline V gene are SGHRS and YFSETQ. V was shortened by 4 bases and J by 1 base, with 17 bases between the two germline ends. The CDR3 is made up of 16 amino acids. CDR3 DNA: TGCGCCAGCAGCCCGCTCGGGGTCCGGGCGAACACTGAAGCTTTCTTT. It codes for CASSPLGVRANTEAFF.

The chain couples TRBV27 to TRBJ1-1; maybe TRBD1 (5 bases). The CDR3 has 13 residues. Germline loops: CDR1 MNHEY, CDR2 SMNVEV (reference sequence). Trimming cost V 6 bases and J 1 base, with 9 bases left between them. CDR3 amino acids: CASSNQGNTEAFF. Written as DNA, the CDR3 is TGTGCCAGCAGCAATCAGGGGAACACTGAAGCTTTCTTT.

V is TRBV6-1 and J is TRBJ1-6; the D is unclear. The CDR3 is made up of 14 amino acids. Germline V gene lookup returns CDR1 MNHNS and CDR2 SASEGT. Trimming took off 6 bases at V and 4 bases at J, with 10 bases between the two ends. DNA of the CDR3: TGTGCCAGCAGAACGGATGATTATAATTCACCCCTCCACTTT. As protein: CASRTDDYNSPLHF.

This rearrangement joins TRBV2 to TRBJ1-5; unclear D gene. This CDR3 comprises 16 residues. With 5 bases removed from V and 0 bases from J, the gap between germline ends came to 14 bases. Germline lookup yields CDR1 SNHLY and CDR2 FYNNEI. CDR3: CASSTPTANSNQPQHF. The CDR3 DNA is TGTGCCAGCAGTACACCGACCGCCAATAGCAATCAGCCCCAGCATTTT.

The chain carries TRBV7-2 and TRBJ1-1; 9 bases map to TRBD1. V shed 5 bases and J 4 bases; nucleotides not matched to a gene: 11. The CDR3 runs to 16 residues. The germline gives CDR1 SGHTA, CDR2 FQGNSA. CDR3 in amino acids: CASSPYLTGGITEAFF. The CDR3 DNA sequence: TGTGCCAGCAGCCCATATCTGACAGGGGGTATCACTGAAGCTTTCTTT.

The sample holds many counts of this clonotype. The chain is built from TRBV11-2 and TRBJ2-7; D gene uncertain. Per germline, CDR1 SGHAT and CDR2 FQNNGV. Between the trimmed V and J ends, which lost 3 bases and 0 bases, there was a span of 6 bases. The CDR3 totals 13 residues. CDR3 loop: CASSFGYSYEQYF. The CDR3 coding sequence is TGTGCCAGCAGCTTTGGCTACTCCTACGAGCAGTACTTC.

The chain links TRBV7-2 to TRBJ2-1; D not certain. The CDR3 extends over 14 amino acids. Germline CDR1 is SGHTA and CDR2 is FQGNSA. V lost 6 bases, J lost 3 bases, and 12 bases lay in between. The CDR3 is CASSRTPGYNEQFF. Written as DNA, the CDR3 is TGTGCCAGCAGTCGGACCCCCGGCTACAATGAGCAGTTCTTC.